This TCR beta chain was sequenced in a study of Graves' ophthalmopathy and Graves' hyperthyroidism (dated by TCRdb to 2016 to 2018). For context, the study as a whole: A patient counted as having stable hyperthyroidism if there was no progression to ophthalmopathy within 18 months of follow-up. To tell Graves' ophthalmopathy apart from Graves' hyperthyroidism, and to predict which patients would progress to ophthalmopathy, the study relied on TCR beta repertoire signatures. In total, 135 blood samples were TCR-sequenced: 43 ophthalmopathy, some 75 hyperthyroidism and approximately 17 hyperthyroidism-to-ophthalmopathy patients. To explore V-J signatures that separate ophthalmopathy from hyperthyroidism, a discovery set of fewer than 110 patients was enrolled, consisting of 43 with ophthalmopathy and about 60 with stable hyperthyroidism. For independent validation, a separate cohort was made up of 18 hyperthyroidism patients plus 17 patients who later progressed from hyperthyroidism to ophthalmopathy. T-cell repertoires of thyroid tissue and blood were compared in over 5 hyperthyroidism patients. After sampling, hyperthyroidism patients received methimazole starting at 30 mg daily, and ophthalmopathy patients received high-dose intravenous methylprednisolone.

This clonotype has ten or more counts. Its binding antigen is unknown. Base qualities are missing; no much larger clone stands one base away. The paper as a whole reports these results and caveats: Most of the expanded thyroid clonotypes with a frequency above 0.001 were also detected in blood, and it was suggested that the thyroid immune response may be reflected by blood repertoires. In validation, the model predicted ophthalmopathy progression with 55% to 71% sensitivity and roughly 72% specificity; more than ten predicted patients were CT-confirmed with GO in a median of approximately 6.5 months. No statistical method was used to set the sample size in advance, and the investigators knew which group each participant was assigned to. The 13-signature model separated ophthalmopathy from stable hyperthyroidism with approximately 85% sensitivity and 81.08% specificity in cross-validation, and 80%/75% in the test set.

For repertoire sequencing, TCR beta CDR3 regions were amplified from RNA transcripts. A first-round RT-PCR used HTBI primers with the Qiagen OneStep RT-PCR kit, followed by a second-round multiplex PCR, size selection and purification. Sequencing of the libraries was carried out on an Illumina HiSeq2000 in paired-end mode with 100 bp reads. The authors' analysis ran thus. SOAPnuke was used to process the reads, removing any read that contained adapters or uncalled bases, had a mean Phred below 15, or lacked an exact match to the constant primer or identifier. COPE v1.2.5 was used to merge high-quality paired reads. Each unique nucleotide sequence was treated as a clonotype, and MiTCR v1.1 was used to align the clonotypes to the IMGT TRB V, D and J references. The analysis was limited to V-J combinations with a frequency above 0.0001, which together covered over 98% of repertoires. For each V-J combination, a TCR clonal expansion and chaos score was defined as the ratio of F50 clonal expansion to chaos observed in the TCRdist matrix. Welch's t-statistics and random forest were used to reduce features to approximately 13 V-J combinations, which were fed into a naive Bayes classifier. The similarity between thyroid and blood repertoires was quantified using the Morisita-Horn index. TCRdb trimmed public reads at Q25 via fastp, called clones via MiXCR and kept in-frame beta chains. A single entry per CDR3 protein holds the most common genes and DNA from its merged rows. TCRdb's processing, not the study's, gives the V and J calls here. This sample is represented by around 1,200,000 distinct CDR3 sequences; about 35% of them were singletons. The top ten clonotypes cover over 8.5% of the sample.

Hyperthyroidism patients were newly diagnosed, with disease duration under 2 months, and aged 18 to 65 years. Patients with other autoimmune diseases, uncontrolled infections, pregnancy or lactation were excluded. Clinical symptoms, serum thyroxine, TRAb, thyroid ultrasound and orbital computed tomography were used for diagnosis. Total RNA was extracted using Trizol reagent, and RNA quality was checked on an Agilent 2100 Bioanalyzer. Reading the germline V gene gives CDR1 SGHAT and CDR2 FQNNGV. V was cut back by 5 bases and J by 10 bases, leaving a gap of 15 bases between them. Measured from the cysteine to the phenylalanine, the CDR3 is 14 residues long. The retained sequence is limited to the CDR3, 42 bases, with the frame set at the first base.

The V gene is TRBV11-2 and the J gene is TRBJ1-6; a tentative D match to TRBD1 spans 6 bases. The receptor was derived from an adult man with Graves' hyperthyroidism. Material for sequencing was peripheral blood or thyroid tissue (not recorded which). Here the CDR3 is given as CASSQGGVGSPLHF. The sequenced DNA: TGTGCCAGCAGCCAAGGGGGGGTAGGGTCACCCCTCCACTTT.